These 9 T cell receptor beta chains share one sample of origin, sequenced in a study of CD8 T cells in Susac syndrome. RNA totalling roughly 0.45 to 1 ug underwent reverse transcription with random hexamers. Via MiXCR, TCRdb re-called the immunoSEQ multiplex PCR reads, giving one row per CDR3 protein. The sample shows 140,000 or so distinct CDR3 sequences, roughly 94% of them seen only once. The sequenced sample consisted of CD4+ T cells from PBMCs. Receptors originate from a human donor in good health.

Note on this clonotype: One end of the junction varies from germline; a read error may be responsible. The chain has TRBV12-3 or TRBV12-4 and TRBJ2-7, with 11 bases identical to TRBD2. CDR3 size: 14 residues. As DNA, the CDR3 is TGTGCCAGCAGATTAGCGGGAGGGTCCTACGAGCAGTACTTC. Residues: CASRLAGGSYEQYF.

The chain uses TRBV25-1 and TRBJ2-5, with TRBD2 matching over 12 bases. Trimming cost V 1 base and J 5 bases; bases outside gene matches: 8. Germline V gene lookup returns CDR1 MGHDK and CDR2 SYGVNS. CDR3 size: 17 residues. The CDR3 loop reads CASSELRGLAGDETQYF. In DNA, the CDR3 is TGTGCCAGCAGTGAATTGAGGGGACTAGCGGGCGATGAGACCCAGTACTTC.

The chain links TRBV7-6 to TRBJ2-5, with D perhaps TRBD2 (6 bases). The CDR3 sequence is 15 residues long. V was cut by 5 bases and J by 1 base, with 14 bases left in between. The germline gives CDR1 SGHVS, CDR2 FNYEAQ. CDR3 residues: CASSSPSVPQETQYF. CDR3 nucleotide sequence: TGTGCCAGCAGCAGTCCTAGCGTTCCCCAAGAGACCCAGTACTTC.

This chain connects TRBV5-4 to TRBJ2-3; D is uncertain. CDR1 and CDR2 from the germline V gene are SGHNT and YYREEE (reference sequence). Trimming took off 0 bases at V and 8 bases at J, with 7 bases between the two ends. CDR3 length equals 12 residues. The chain's CDR3 is CASSLDSSTQYF. The CDR3 DNA sequence: TGTGCCAGCAGCTTGGACAGTTCTACGCAGTATTTT.

This sequence joins TRBV12-5 and TRBJ2-2; D ambiguous. Per germline, CDR1 LGHNT and CDR2 FRNRAP. V shed 0 bases and J shed 6 bases, with 2 bases lying between them. CDR3 size: 12 residues. The DNA for the CDR3 is TGTGCTAGTGGTTTGGTTGCCGGGGAGCTGTTTTTT. Translated: CASGLVAGELFF.

The V call is TRBV20-1, the J call TRBJ1-1, with D unresolved. The CDR3 has 11 amino acids. Germline V lookup: CDR1 DFQATT, CDR2 SNEGSKA (reference sequence). V was clipped by 5 bases and J by 3 bases, with 7 bases between them. CDR3 nucleotides: TGCAGTGCTCGAGGGTACACTGAAGCTTTCTTT. Protein sequence: CSARGYTEAFF.

The chain has TRBV7-9 and TRBJ2-7; the D gene is possibly TRBD2 (5 bases). V was cut by 1 base and J by 3 bases, with 10 bases left in between. The CDR3 has 14 residues. The germline V gene has CDR1 SEHNR and CDR2 FQNEAQ (reference sequence). The CDR3 nucleotides read TGTGCCAGCAGCTTAGGACGGGAAGACTACGAGCAGTACTTC. Its protein is CASSLGREDYEQYF.

The chain combines TRBV6-1 with TRBJ1-1; perhaps TRBD1 as D (6 bases). V was clipped by 4 bases and J by 2 bases, with 11 bases between them. Germline CDR1 and CDR2: MNHNS and SASEGT. The CDR3 is 14 amino acids. DNA for the CDR3: TGTGCCAGCAGTGCGGGACAACGAAACACTGAAGCTTTCTTT. The encoded protein is CASSAGQRNTEAFF.

V is TRBV5-1 and J is TRBJ2-2; a weak D match, TRBD2 (6 bases). The CDR3 length is 14 residues. Germline V CDR1 and CDR2: SGHRS, YFSETQ. V dropped 2 bases and J dropped 7 bases, with 12 bases sitting between them. CDR3 amino acids: CASSFRLEFGELFF. The CDR3 DNA reads TGCGCCAGCAGCTTTCGACTAGAGTTCGGGGAGCTGTTTTTT.